The clone carrying this T cell receptor (beta chain) was counted a few times. Its matching antigen is unknown. Each single cDNA molecule received a unique molecular identifier. TCRdb called the 5' RACE reads again in MiXCR, with one record for every CDR3 protein. Of about 61,000 distinct CDR3 sequences listed, approximately 10% are singletons. CDR3 length: 17 amino acids. The germline V gene has CDR1 MNHEY and CDR2 SVGEGT. Between the trimmed V and J ends, which lost 6 bases and 2 bases, there was a span of 22 bases. This sample is part of a study of early T cells in non-severe SARS-CoV-2 infection. Overall study context: Chains were unpaired, as sequencing was done on bulk RNA from unsorted whole blood.

Overall study findings and caveats: Reliance on VDJdb matching favored anti-spike CD8 responses; private and CD4 specificities were missed.

Sample: whole blood. The TCR originated in an adult who was a healthcare worker with PCR-confirmed SARS-CoV-2 infection or an uninfected control (not recorded which). The chain is built from TRBV6-2 or TRBV6-3 and TRBJ2-5, with D perhaps matching TRBD2 (7 bases). The CDR3, as DNA: TGTGCCAGCAGCCCGGCTAGGGGGGGGCCGGATCAAGAGACCCAGTACTTC. Translation gives CASSPARGGPDQETQYF.